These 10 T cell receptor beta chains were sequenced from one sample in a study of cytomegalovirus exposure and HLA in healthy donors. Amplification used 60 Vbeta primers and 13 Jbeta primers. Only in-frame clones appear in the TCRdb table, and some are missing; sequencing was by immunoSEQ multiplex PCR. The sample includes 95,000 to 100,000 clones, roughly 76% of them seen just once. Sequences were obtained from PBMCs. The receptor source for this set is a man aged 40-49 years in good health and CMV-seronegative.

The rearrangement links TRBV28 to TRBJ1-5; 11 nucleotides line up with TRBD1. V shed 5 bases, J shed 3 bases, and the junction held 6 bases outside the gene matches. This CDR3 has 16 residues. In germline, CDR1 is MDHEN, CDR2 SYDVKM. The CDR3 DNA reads TGTGCCAGCAGTACCTGGGGACAGGGGGTCAATCAGCCCCAGCATTTT. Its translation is CASSTWGQGVNQPQHF. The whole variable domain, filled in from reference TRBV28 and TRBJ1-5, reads DVKVTQSSRYLVKRTGEKVFLECVQDMDHENMFWYRQDPGLGLRLIYFSYDVKMKEKGDIPEGYSVSREKKERFSLILESASTNQTSMYLCASSTWGQGVNQPQHFGDGTRLSIL.

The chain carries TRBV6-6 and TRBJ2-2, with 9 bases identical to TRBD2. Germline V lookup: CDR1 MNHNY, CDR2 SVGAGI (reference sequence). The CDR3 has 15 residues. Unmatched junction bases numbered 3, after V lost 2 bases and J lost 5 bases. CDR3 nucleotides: TGTGCCAGCAGTTACCAGGCGGGAGGGACCGGGGAGCTGTTTTTT. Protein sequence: CASSYQAGGTGELFF.

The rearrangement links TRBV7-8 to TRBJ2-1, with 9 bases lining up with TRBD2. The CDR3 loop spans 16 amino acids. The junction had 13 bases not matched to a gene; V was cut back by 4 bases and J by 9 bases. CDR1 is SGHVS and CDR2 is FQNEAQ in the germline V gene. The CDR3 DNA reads TGTGCCAGCAGCTCGACATCGGGACTAGCTCTCGTTGAGCAGTTCTTC. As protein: CASSSTSGLALVEQFF.

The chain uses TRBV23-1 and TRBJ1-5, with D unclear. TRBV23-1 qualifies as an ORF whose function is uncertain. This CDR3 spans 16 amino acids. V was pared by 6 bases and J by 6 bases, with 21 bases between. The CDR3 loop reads CASSPSSAGLGQPQHF. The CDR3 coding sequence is TGCGCCAGCAGCCCAAGTAGTGCGGGGTTAGGTCAGCCCCAGCATTTT.

The DNA of the CDR3 is TGTGCCATCTCAGGGGAGACGAGCAATCAGCCCCAGCATTTT. Its translation is CAISGETSNQPQHF. This chain joins TRBV10-3 and TRBJ1-5; D might be TRBD1 (6 bases). CDR1 ENHRY and CDR2 SYGVKD come from the germline V gene. V lost 8 bases and J 1 base, leaving 12 bases between the germline ends. The CDR3 consists of 14 residues.

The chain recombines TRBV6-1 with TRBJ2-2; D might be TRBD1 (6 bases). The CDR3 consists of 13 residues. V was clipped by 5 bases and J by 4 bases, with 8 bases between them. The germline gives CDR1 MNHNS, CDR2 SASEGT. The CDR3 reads CASSLTGTGELFF. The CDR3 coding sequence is TGTGCCAGCAGTCTGACAGGCACCGGGGAGCTGTTTTTT.

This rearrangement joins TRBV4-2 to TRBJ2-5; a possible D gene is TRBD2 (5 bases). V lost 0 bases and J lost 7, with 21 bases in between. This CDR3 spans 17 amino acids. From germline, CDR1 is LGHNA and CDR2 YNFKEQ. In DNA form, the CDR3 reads TGTGCCAGCAGCCAAGATGTACATCGGGGATCTTTGACGACCCAGTACTTC. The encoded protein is CASSQDVHRGSLTTQYF.

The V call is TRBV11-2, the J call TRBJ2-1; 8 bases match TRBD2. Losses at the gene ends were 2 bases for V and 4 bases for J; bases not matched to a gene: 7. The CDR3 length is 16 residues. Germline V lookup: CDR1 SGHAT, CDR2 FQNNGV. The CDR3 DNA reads TGTGCCAGCAGCTTACACTCAGCGGGAGCGTACAATGAGCAGTTCTTC. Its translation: CASSLHSAGAYNEQFF. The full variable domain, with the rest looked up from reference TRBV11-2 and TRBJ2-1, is EAGVAQSPRYKIIEKRQSVAFWCNPISGHATLYWYQQILGQGPKLLIQFQNNGVVDDSQLPKDRFSAERLKGVDSTLKIQPAKLEDSAVYLCASSLHSAGAYNEQFFGPGTRLTVL.

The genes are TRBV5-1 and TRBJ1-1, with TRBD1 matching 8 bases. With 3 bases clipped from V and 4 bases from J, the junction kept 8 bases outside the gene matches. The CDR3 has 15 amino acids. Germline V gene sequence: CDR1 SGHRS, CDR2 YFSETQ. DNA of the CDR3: TGCGCCAGCAGCTCCAAAGGACAGGGTGTCACTGAAGCTTTCTTT. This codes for CASSSKGQGVTEAFF.

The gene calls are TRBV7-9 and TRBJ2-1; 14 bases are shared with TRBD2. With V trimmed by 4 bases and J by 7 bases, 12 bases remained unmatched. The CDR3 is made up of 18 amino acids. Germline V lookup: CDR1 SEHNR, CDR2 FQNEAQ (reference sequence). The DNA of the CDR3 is TGTGCCAGCAGCTCGCCGGGACTAGCGGGGGAACCTAAGAATGAGCAGTTCTTC. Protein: CASSSPGLAGEPKNEQFF.